One sample yielded the 11 T cell receptor beta chains listed below, sequenced in a study of cytomegalovirus exposure and HLA in healthy donors. With 60 Vbeta and 13 Jbeta primers, the PCR was carried out. The protocol was immunoSEQ multiplex PCR, while the TCRdb copy is restricted to in-frame clones and leaves out a portion. The sample table includes 200,000 or so clones. The sequenced sample consisted of PBMCs. All receptors come from a girl aged 2 to 10 in good health and CMV-seropositive.

The chain recombines TRBV28 with TRBJ1-2; D is possibly TRBD1 (5 bases). There are 15 residues in the CDR3. Germline assignment: CDR1 MDHEN and CDR2 SYDVKM. V was cut by 5 bases and J by 6 bases, with 19 bases left in between. The CDR3 DNA reads TGTGCCAGCAGTCCCGGGGACTTCAAGTTAGATGGCTACACCTTC. It codes for CASSPGDFKLDGYTF.

The chain is built from TRBV5-1 and TRBJ2-1; D is unresolved. V lost 4 bases and J 9 bases, leaving 14 bases between the germline ends. The CDR3 sequence is 13 residues long. Germline CDR1 is SGHRS and CDR2 is YFSETQ. The CDR3 protein is CASSQNSAAEQFF. The CDR3 region has the DNA TGCGCCAGCAGCCAAAACTCTGCGGCTGAGCAGTTCTTC.

The chain combines TRBV7-8 with TRBJ2-7, with 9 bases lining up with TRBD1. The CDR3 has 15 amino acids. V lost 5 bases, J lost 0 bases, and 5 bases stayed unmatched. The V gene's germline CDR1 is SGHVS and CDR2 FQNEAQ. The CDR3: CASSPGTGSSYEQYF. In DNA, the CDR3 is TGTGCCAGCAGCCCGGGGACAGGGAGCTCCTACGAGCAGTACTTC. The full variable domain, completed using reference TRBV7-8 and TRBJ2-7, is GAGVSQSPRYKVAKRGQDVALRCDPISGHVSLFWYQQALGQGPEFLTYFQNEAQLDKSGLPSDRFFAERPEGSVSTLKIQRTQQEDSAVYLCASSPGTGSSYEQYFGPGTRLTVT.

The J gene is TRBJ1-2, the V gene TRBV6-6; D remains unclear. Trimming took 5 bases from V and 4 from J, leaving 11 bases between them. Germline V gene lookup returns CDR1 MNHNY and CDR2 SVGAGI (reference sequence). This CDR3 is built from 13 residues. The CDR3 here is CASSLRSPYGYTF. In nucleotides, the CDR3 is TGTGCCAGCAGTCTCCGGTCACCCTATGGCTACACCTTC.

V usage is TRBV27 and J usage is TRBJ2-5, with 7 bases identical to TRBD2. Trimming cost V 5 bases and J 5 bases; bases outside gene matches: 8. CDR1 MNHEY and CDR2 SMNVEV come from the germline V gene (reference sequence). This CDR3 region has 14 residues. The chain's CDR3 is CASSTIGGVETQYF. The CDR3 DNA sequence: TGTGCCAGCAGTACAATTGGGGGGGTGGAGACCCAGTACTTC.

The V gene is TRBV29-1, the J gene TRBJ1-2; TRBD1 matches 7 bases. The CDR3 contains 13 residues. CDR1 and CDR2 (germline): SQVTM, ANQGSEA. Trimming cost V 8 bases and J 1 base; bases outside gene matches: 7. The CDR3 spells CSTGTGDNYGYTF. The CDR3 DNA sequence: TGCAGCACTGGAACAGGGGATAACTATGGCTACACCTTC.

The CDR3 DNA reads as TGTGCCAGCAGTTACGGTACTACATACAATGAGCAGTTCTTC. Protein product: CASSYGTTYNEQFF. This rearrangement joins TRBV6-7 to TRBJ2-1; D call uncertain. TRBV6-7 is given ORF status, its function remaining uncertain. The CDR3 is 14 amino acids. V dropped 2 bases and J dropped 4 bases, with 9 bases sitting between them.

The chain carries TRBV4-2 and TRBJ1-4, with D perhaps TRBD1 (5 bases). Germline loops: CDR1 LGHNA, CDR2 YNFKEQ. The CDR3 loop spans 12 amino acids. V gave up 4 bases and J gave up 9 bases, with 9 bases separating them. In nucleotides, the CDR3 is TGTGCCAGCAGCCCCCAGGGTCAAAAACTGTTTTTT. It is translated as CASSPQGQKLFF.

The chain carries TRBV29-1 and TRBJ2-3, with 8 bases aligning to TRBD2. CDR3 length: 15 residues. The V segment lost 5 bases and the J segment 4 bases; nucleotides outside the gene matches: 11. Germline V gives CDR1 SQVTM, CDR2 ANQGSEA. The CDR3 bases are TGCAGCGTTCACAGAGCGGGAGATGGGGCAGATACGCAGTATTTT. Translation: CSVHRAGDGADTQYF.

The rearrangement joins TRBV2 to TRBJ2-1, with 7 bases identical to TRBD1. Germline V gene sequence: CDR1 SNHLY, CDR2 FYNNEI. Trimming removed 3 bases from V and 5 bases from J; junction bases left unmatched: 16. The CDR3 is 18 amino acids. The CDR3 nucleotides read TGTGCCAGCAGTGATACAAGGGGACAGCAAGGTTGGCACAATGAGCAGTTCTTC. Its protein is CASSDTRGQQGWHNEQFF.

The chain joins TRBV7-3 to TRBJ1-1; D remains unclear. This CDR3 comprises 15 residues. Trimming cost V 0 bases and J 1 base, with 9 bases left between them. From germline, CDR1 is SGHTA and CDR2 FQGTGA. The CDR3 DNA is TGTGCCAGCAGCTTAACCCAGGTGGGGAACACTGAAGCTTTCTTT. It yields the protein CASSLTQVGNTEAFF.